This T cell receptor beta chain comes out of a study of response to subunit inactivated influenza vaccine. Details on this clonotype: Its target is not known.

CDR3 size: 14 residues. J lost 9 bases, V lost 4 bases, and 9 bases had no gene match. Germline CDR1 and CDR2: DFQATT and SNEGSKA (reference sequence). TCRdb re-derived calls from the RT-PCR reads in MiXCR, one entry per CDR3 protein. The sample holds about 780,000 distinct CDR3 sequences, around 20% seen once. Study-level points and caveats: That few new T cells are recruited by each seasonal influenza vaccination was the authors' suggestion.

This TCR was sampled from a man in his fifties who received an inactivated influenza vaccine. Sequencing was performed on PBMCs from blood, taken 5 days after vaccination. V and J are TRBV20-1 and TRBJ2-1; 10 bases fit TRBD1. CDR3 sequence: CSATQTGGLSEQFF. The CDR3 DNA is TGCAGTGCTACACAGACAGGGGGCTTAAGTGAGCAGTTCTTC.